These 17 T cell receptor beta chains were all obtained from the same sample, sequenced in a study of blood T cell repertoires in COVID-19. Sequencing used immunoSEQ multiplex PCR; TCRdb keeps in-frame clones, though not all of them. This sample has around 260,000 clones, with around 90% found just once. The sample consisted of PBMCs or T cells enriched from blood (not recorded which). These receptors all come from a woman in her thirties who had recovered from COVID-19.

The V gene is TRBV3-1 (or the pseudogene TRBV3-2), the J gene TRBJ2-2, with 7 positions matching TRBD2. Germline lookup yields CDR1 LGHDT and CDR2 YNNKEL (reference sequence). The J segment lost 1 base and the V segment lost 2 bases, leaving 7 bases of the junction unmatched. This CDR3 contains 17 residues. CDR3 protein: CASSQPQRGGNTGELFF. In DNA, the CDR3 is TGTGCCAGCAGCCAACCCCAGCGCGGGGGGAACACCGGGGAGCTGTTTTTT.

This chain uses TRBV11-2 with TRBJ1-4, with 7 positions matching TRBD1. The V gene's germline CDR1 is SGHAT and CDR2 FQNNGV. The CDR3 is 15 residues long. J gave up 7 bases and V 4 bases, and 9 bases lay outside the gene matches. The CDR3 reads CASSSEGGFGEKLFF. CDR3 bases: TGTGCCAGCAGCTCCGAAGGGGGCTTTGGTGAAAAACTGTTTTTT.

This clone was observed a few times. DNA for the CDR3: TGTGCCAGCTCGTCTAGCGGTGGGGCGGGCTACACCTTC. Translating it yields CASSSSGGAGYTF. The chain links TRBV18 to TRBJ1-2; tentative D call: TRBD1 (5 bases). CDR3 length equals 13 residues. V lost 6 bases and J lost 8, with 16 bases in between. Germline V gene data show CDR1 as KGHSH and CDR2 as LQKENI.

The chain links TRBV28 to TRBJ1-2; possible D gene TRBD1, 6 bases. Germline CDR1 reads MDHEN; CDR2 reads SYDVKM. V lost 5 bases to trimming and J lost 5 bases, with 18 bases between them. CDR3 length: 15 residues. DNA for the CDR3: TGTGCCAGCAGTCAACGGACAGCAATGAGATATGGCTACACCTTC. Amino acid sequence: CASSQRTAMRYGYTF.

The chain has TRBV4-3 and TRBJ1-2, with no clear D. Deletions cut 1 base from V and 5 bases from J, with 11 bases between. The germline V gene encodes CDR1 LGHNA and CDR2 YSLEER. CDR3 length: 14 residues. The CDR3 DNA reads as TGCGCCAGCAGCCAAGGAGGCATAACTTATGGCTACACCTTC. Translated: CASSQGGITYGYTF.

As to this clone: Within the sample, other DNA sequences also encode this same CDR3. The CDR3 DNA follows: TGTGCCTGGAGTGACGGGGGGAATCAGCCCCAGCATTTT. Translation: CAWSDGGNQPQHF. The chain joins TRBV30 to TRBJ1-5, with D maybe TRBD1 (5 bases). CDR1 and CDR2 from the germline V gene are GTSNPN and SVGIG (reference sequence). This CDR3 has 13 residues. V lost 1 base to trimming and J lost 4 bases, with 8 bases between them.

This rearrangement joins TRBV14 to TRBJ2-5, with D maybe TRBD1 (5 bases). The length of the CDR3 is 16 residues. CDR1 SGHDN and CDR2 FVKESK come from the germline V gene. V gave up 0 bases and J gave up 0 bases, with 11 bases separating them. CDR3 sequence: CASSQDLDTYQETQYF. Written as DNA, the CDR3 is TGTGCCAGCAGCCAAGATTTGGACACGTACCAAGAGACCCAGTACTTC.

The sample holds a few counts of this clone. The chain has TRBV5-4 and TRBJ2-5; TRBD2 is a possible D gene (6 bases). Trimming removed 4 bases from V and 7 bases from J, with 26 bases in between. CDR3 size: 17 residues. Germline values: CDR1 SGHNT, CDR2 YYREEE (reference sequence). DNA of the CDR3: TGTGCCAGCAGCCCCAGTAGCGGAGGAGACTCACGCGGGACCCAGTACTTC. This encodes CASSPSSGGDSRGTQYF.

In its sample, this clone was seen once. This chain links TRBV28 with TRBJ2-4; maybe TRBD1 (5 bases). Germline CDR1 and CDR2: MDHEN and SYDVKM. Trimming stripped 1 base from V and 7 bases from J, with 17 bases between. The CDR3 is made up of 16 amino acids. CDR3 sequence: CASSLFPGLFGNIQYF. For the CDR3, the DNA is TGTGCCAGCAGTTTATTTCCAGGGTTATTTGGTAACATTCAGTACTTC.

The V gene is TRBV12-2, the J gene TRBJ2-7; TRBD2 reflects the table's D call only, with no check against the DNA. TRBV12-2 is shown as a pseudogene. This CDR3 has 17 amino acids. The CDR3 region has the DNA TGTGCAAGTCGCTTAGCCCGGACTAGCGGGAACTCCTACGAGCAGTACTTC. Protein sequence: CASRLARTSGNSYEQYF.

This chain links TRBV5-5 with TRBJ1-1; D remains unclear. Germline CDR1 reads SGHKS; CDR2 reads YYEKEE (reference sequence). This CDR3 spans 15 amino acids. V was pared by 4 bases and J by 1 base, with 14 bases between. The CDR3 coding sequence is TGTGCCAGCAGCCCACACCTCCTTCCGAACACTGAAGCTTTCTTT. Its translation is CASSPHLLPNTEAFF.

The rearrangement links TRBV21-1 to TRBJ2-2; TRBD1, as called in the table, went unchecked against the DNA. TRBV21-1 is reported as a pseudogene. The CDR3 runs to 16 residues. The CDR3 DNA is TGTGCCAGCAGCAAGGGCAGGGCTCCGAACACCGGGGAGCTGTTTTTT. Translation gives CASSKGRAPNTGELFF.

This chain uses TRBV28 with TRBJ1-1; no clear D. CDR3 size: 13 residues. From germline, CDR1 is MDHEN and CDR2 SYDVKM. Trimming removed 0 bases from V and 7 bases from J, with 9 bases in between. The CDR3 protein is CASSLWHEGEAFF. CDR3 in DNA: TGTGCCAGCAGTTTATGGCATGAGGGTGAAGCTTTCTTT.

The V call is TRBV28, the J call TRBJ2-7; weak D call: TRBD2 (7 bases). From germline, CDR1 is MDHEN and CDR2 SYDVKM. CDR3 size: 15 residues. V lost 5 bases, J lost 3 bases, and 17 bases lay in between. The CDR3 DNA reads TGTGCCAGCAGTGCTAGCGAGGGGGGGGGCTACGAGCAGTACTTC. Amino acids: CASSASEGGGYEQYF.

The chain employs TRBV15 and TRBJ2-7, with D possibly TRBD2 on 6 matching bases. Per the germline V gene, CDR1 is LNHNV and CDR2 is YYDKDF (reference sequence). The V end was cut by 0 bases, the J end by 7 bases, with 10 bases between. CDR3 length: 13 amino acids. The CDR3 region is CATSRDRAGEQYF. The CDR3 nucleotides are TGTGCCACCAGCAGAGATAGGGCGGGAGAGCAGTACTTC. The variable domain in full, completed from reference TRBV15 and TRBJ2-7, reads DAMVIQNPRYQVTQFGKPVTLSCSQTLNHNVMYWYQQKSSQAPKLLFHYYDKDFNNEADTPDNFQSRRPNTSFCFLDIRSPGLGDTAMYLCATSRDRAGEQYFGPGTRLTVT.

CDR3 DNA sequence: TGCGCCAGCAGCTGGACTAGCGACGACTACGAGCAGTACTTC. Its protein product is CASSWTSDDYEQYF. The rearrangement uses TRBV5-1 and TRBJ2-7; the match to TRBD2 covers 9 bases. The germline V gene encodes CDR1 SGHRS and CDR2 YFSETQ. Trimming removed 3 bases from V and 3 bases from J; junction bases left unmatched: 4. The CDR3 sequence is 14 residues long.

The rearrangement uses TRBV5-5 and TRBJ2-7; D might be TRBD2 (6 bases). In germline, CDR1 is SGHKS, CDR2 YYEKEE (reference sequence). The CDR3 spans 15 residues. Trimming cost V 4 bases and J 0 bases, with 14 bases left between them. DNA of the CDR3: TGTGCCAGCAGCCTGGAGGGAGGTGACTCCTACGAGCAGTACTTC. Residues: CASSLEGGDSYEQYF.